These 24 T cell receptor beta chains were sequenced from one sample in a study of shared T cell receptors in the human thymus. Assay used: immunoSEQ multiplex PCR; TCRdb lists only in-frame clones, some missing. The sample holds some 400,000 clones, approximately 95% seen once. Sequences were obtained from thymocytes. The receptors stem from a human donor.

CDR3 amino acids: CASSLWREGTDTQYF. In DNA, the CDR3 is TGTGCCAGCAGTTTGTGGCGGGAGGGCACAGATACGCAGTATTTT. The chain employs TRBV28 and TRBJ2-3, with TRBD2 matching over 8 bases. This CDR3 comprises 15 residues. The J segment lost 1 base and the V segment lost 3 bases, leaving 3 bases of the junction unmatched. CDR1 is MDHEN and CDR2 is SYDVKM in the germline V gene.

The chain joins TRBV7-9 to TRBJ2-1; 7 nucleotides agree with TRBD2. J was trimmed by 2 bases and V by 1 base; bases with no gene match: 5. The length of the CDR3 is 16 residues. Germline CDR1 and CDR2: SEHNR and FQNEAQ (reference sequence). Here the CDR3 reads CASSLGGRAPYNEQFF. CDR3 in DNA: TGTGCCAGCAGCTTAGGGGGGAGGGCCCCCTACAATGAGCAGTTCTTC.

This clone appeared once. An end of the junction differs from the germline gene, which may be a read error. The V gene is TRBV18, the J gene TRBJ1-5; perhaps TRBD1 as D (5 bases). Germline V CDR1 and CDR2: KGHSH, LQKENI. CDR3 length: 15 residues. The CDR3 here is CASSPHQGSSQPQHF. CDR3 coding DNA: TGTGCCAGCTCACCACATCAGGGAAGCAGTCAGCCCCAGCATTTT.

In this sample, this clone turned up once. One end of the junction varies from germline; a read error may be responsible. The V call is TRBV5-5, the J call TRBJ2-7; 10 bases are shared with TRBD2. The CDR3 contains 18 residues. CDR1 and CDR2 (germline): SGHKS, YYEKEE (reference sequence). CDR3 protein: CASSPQRGIAGGGYEQYF. The CDR3 region has the DNA TGCGCCAGCAGCCCACAAAGGGGGATAGCGGGAGGCGGTTACGAGCAGTACTTC.

This clone has a single count. The chain couples TRBV18 to TRBJ2-7, with 8 nucleotides matching TRBD1. The ends lost 0 bases at V and 1 base at J; junction bases unmatched: 5. Germline CDR1 KGHSH, CDR2 LQKENI. The CDR3 length is 16 residues. CDR3 protein: CASSPPGQAVSYEQYF. The CDR3 nucleotides are TGTGCCAGCTCACCACCGGGACAGGCGGTTTCCTACGAGCAGTACTTC.

This chain joins TRBV6-5 and TRBJ2-1, with 8 bases matching TRBD2. CDR1 is MNHEY and CDR2 is SVGAGI in the germline V gene. Unmatched junction bases numbered 8, after V lost 5 bases and J lost 8 bases. The CDR3 has 14 residues. CDR3 residues: CASSGLAQIDEQFF. The CDR3 coding sequence is TGTGCCAGCAGTGGACTAGCACAGATCGATGAGCAGTTCTTC.

The chain employs TRBV29-1 and TRBJ2-4; D ambiguous. This CDR3 contains 14 residues. V dropped 7 bases and J dropped 3 bases, with 16 bases sitting between them. Germline-derived CDR1 and CDR2 are SQVTM and ANQGSEA. CDR3 DNA sequence: TGCAGCGCTCCCCCGGCGTCGATCAAAAACATTCAGTACTTC. Its protein is CSAPPASIKNIQYF.

CDR3 amino acids: CASSSHRDRGTDTQYF. CDR3 bases: TGTGCCAGCAGTTCCCACCGGGACAGGGGTACAGATACGCAGTATTTT. The chain joins TRBV27 to TRBJ2-3; 10 bases align to TRBD1. Looked up from germline, CDR1 is MNHEY and CDR2 is SMNVEV (reference sequence). The length of the CDR3 is 16 residues. J was trimmed by 3 bases and V by 4 bases; bases with no gene match: 7.

This sequence joins TRBV28 and TRBJ2-1; the match to TRBD1 covers 11 bases. CDR1 and CDR2 from the germline V gene are MDHEN and SYDVKM. The CDR3 has 15 amino acids. The V segment lost 6 bases and the J segment 6 bases; nucleotides outside the gene matches: 7. The CDR3 loop reads CASSQGTGGPNEQFF. CDR3 nucleotide sequence: TGTGCCAGCAGCCAAGGGACAGGGGGACCCAATGAGCAGTTCTTC.

The rearrangement uses TRBV5-4 and TRBJ2-1; 7 nucleotides line up with TRBD1. Germline assignment: CDR1 SGHNT and CDR2 YYREEE (reference sequence). Trimming cost V 2 bases and J 7 bases; bases outside gene matches: 15. This CDR3 contains 17 residues. The CDR3 DNA follows: TGTGCCAGCAGCTTACAAAACAGGGGCCCGAAGGGGAATGAGCAGTTCTTC. Translated, it gives CASSLQNRGPKGNEQFF.

V gene TRBV4-2 combines with J gene TRBJ2-2; TRBD1 matches 8 bases. Trimming at V came to 4 bases and at J to 3 bases, leaving 10 bases not matched to a gene. Germline V gene data show CDR1 as LGHNA and CDR2 as YNFKEQ. This CDR3 has 17 residues. CDR3 in DNA: TGTGCCAGCAGCCTCCCGGAGGACAGGGAAGACACCGGGGAGCTGTTTTTT. Translated, it gives CASSLPEDREDTGELFF.

V usage is TRBV27 and J usage is TRBJ1-4, with D hard to call. This CDR3 has 14 residues. Germline CDR1 reads MNHEY; CDR2 reads SMNVEV (reference sequence). V lost 6 bases and J lost 7, with 15 bases in between. The CDR3: CASSRGEVGEKLFF. The CDR3 DNA reads TGTGCCAGCAGCCGGGGTGAGGTTGGTGAAAAACTGTTTTTT.

The chain is built from TRBV5-6 and TRBJ2-2; the D gene is possibly TRBD2 (6 bases). Trimming removed 0 bases at V and 5 bases at J, with 23 bases between. The CDR3 is 19 amino acids. Germline CDR1 SGHDT, CDR2 YYEEEE. CDR3: CASSLGVLPRELGTGELFF. CDR3 sequence (DNA): TGTGCCAGCAGCTTGGGTGTATTGCCGCGGGAATTGGGGACCGGGGAGCTGTTTTTT.

V and J are TRBV11-2 and TRBJ2-4, with D tentatively TRBD1 (6 bases). V dropped 4 bases and J dropped 7 bases, with 17 bases sitting between them. This CDR3 is 15 amino acids long. Germline values: CDR1 SGHAT, CDR2 FQNNGV. CDR3 region: CASSSGQPLKNIQYF. The DNA of the CDR3 is TGTGCCAGCAGCTCAGGACAGCCCCTTAAGAACATTCAGTACTTC.

This chain joins TRBV27 and TRBJ2-5, with 7 positions matching TRBD2. The CDR3 contains 14 residues. Per germline, CDR1 MNHEY and CDR2 SMNVEV (reference sequence). The V gene end was trimmed by 6 bases and the J gene end by 1 base; junction bases not matched to a gene: 5. The CDR3 loop is CASRGLAVQETQYF. CDR3 sequence (DNA): TGTGCCAGCAGGGGTCTAGCGGTCCAAGAGACCCAGTACTTC.

This chain joins TRBV7-2 and TRBJ2-7; 7 bases are a match to TRBD1. Per germline, CDR1 SGHTA and CDR2 FQGNSA. J gave up 2 bases and V 8 bases, and 9 bases lay outside the gene matches. This CDR3 is built from 14 residues. Written as DNA, the CDR3 is TGTGCCAGCCAGGGGGTGCAGGGGGCCTACGAGCAGTACTTC. Translation gives CASQGVQGAYEQYF. The full variable domain, completed using reference TRBV7-2 and TRBJ2-7, is GAGVSQSPSNKVTEKGKDVELRCDPISGHTALYWYRQSLGQGLEFLIYFQGNSAPDKSGLPSDRFSAERTGGSVSTLTIQRTQQEDSAVYLCASQGVQGAYEQYFGPGTRLTVT.

The chain is built from TRBV11-2 and TRBJ2-7, with a weak D call TRBD1 (6 bases). Germline-derived CDR1 and CDR2 are SGHAT and FQNNGV. This CDR3 comprises 15 residues. Trimming removed 2 bases from V and 2 bases from J, with 13 bases in between. The CDR3 DNA sequence: TGTGCCAGCAGCTTATCTAGGGGGAAAACCTACGAGCAGTACTTC. Residues: CASSLSRGKTYEQYF.

The CDR3 DNA is TGTGCCAGCAGTTGGGACGCAACTAATGAAAAACTGTTTTTT. Amino acids: CASSWDATNEKLFF. This sequence joins TRBV7-2 and TRBJ1-4; a weak D match, TRBD1 (5 bases). The CDR3 contains 14 residues. Germline V CDR1 and CDR2: SGHTA, FQGNSA. Between the trimmed V and J ends, which lost 6 bases and 0 bases, there was a span of 8 bases.

The CDR3 sequence is CASSDPIQGPKSKTQYF. CDR3 DNA: TGTGCCAGCAGTGACCCGATACAGGGACCAAAGAGCAAGACCCAGTACTTC. The rearrangement links TRBV6-1 to TRBJ2-5, with D perhaps TRBD1 (6 bases). The CDR3 length is 17 residues. Trimming shortened V by 3 bases and J by 6 bases, and 23 bases separated the two germline ends. The germline gives CDR1 MNHNS, CDR2 SASEGT.

J is TRBJ2-7 and V is TRBV7-2; 7 positions match TRBD2. Germline CDR1 is SGHTA and CDR2 is FQGNSA. The CDR3 loop spans 16 amino acids. V shed 3 bases, J shed 5 bases, and the junction held 13 bases outside the gene matches. This CDR3 reads CASSFFWGGGPNEQYF. For the CDR3, the DNA is TGTGCCAGCAGCTTTTTTTGGGGGGGAGGGCCTAACGAGCAGTACTTC.

This chain uses TRBV19 with TRBJ1-3; TRBD1 matches at 7 bases. After removal of 8 bases from V and 0 bases from J, the junction contained 4 bases not matched to a gene. Germline lookup yields CDR1 LNHDA and CDR2 SQIVND (reference sequence). The CDR3 extends over 14 amino acids. For the CDR3, the DNA is TGTGCCAGTGGACAGGCCTCCTCTGGAAACACCATATATTTT. Translated: CASGQASSGNTIYF.

The chain uses TRBV9 and TRBJ2-3; D gene ambiguous. CDR3 length equals 17 residues. Germline CDR1 reads SGDLS; CDR2 reads YYNGEE. Trimming removed 0 bases from V and 0 bases from J, with 14 bases in between. CDR3 bases: TGTGCCAGCAGCGTAGTCTCCGAGCACCTGAGCACAGATACGCAGTATTTT. This gives the protein CASSVVSEHLSTDTQYF.

This chain links TRBV5-1 with TRBJ2-5, with 12 bases identical to TRBD2. Germline CDR1 and CDR2: SGHRS and YFSETQ. V lost 3 bases and J lost 5; bases outside the gene matches: 8. The CDR3 length is 16 residues. CDR3 DNA sequence: TGCGCCAGCAGCTCCCTAGCGGGAGGGCCTGAGGAGACCCAGTACTTC. This sequence encodes CASSSLAGGPEETQYF.

This chain connects TRBV29-1 to TRBJ2-7; D is perhaps TRBD1 (6 bases). This CDR3 is built from 13 residues. Germline loops: CDR1 SQVTM, CDR2 ANQGSEA. Trimming shortened V by 3 bases and J by 2 bases, and 11 bases separated the two germline ends. For the CDR3, the DNA is TGCAGCGTTGAGGACAGCAATACCTACGAGCAGTACTTC. The encoded protein is CSVEDSNTYEQYF.